These 2 T cell receptor beta chains were all obtained from the same sample, sequenced in a study of blood T cell repertoires in COVID-19. TCRdb's table, derived via immunoSEQ multiplex PCR, lists solely in-frame clones and lacks some. Of 300,000 to 400,000 clones listed, about 90% are singletons. Sample: peripheral blood. These receptors originate from a woman aged 55-75 years with COVID-19, enrolled during active disease.

The chain has TRBV9 and TRBJ1-2; D gene unclear. Between the trimmed V and J ends, which lost 0 bases and 5 bases, there was a span of 14 bases. Germline V gives CDR1 SGDLS, CDR2 YYNGEE. The CDR3 loop spans 15 amino acids. The CDR3 loop is CASSVAPGTQYGYTF. In DNA, the CDR3 is TGTGCCAGCAGCGTAGCTCCGGGTACCCAATATGGCTACACCTTC.

This chain uses TRBV3-1 (or the pseudogene TRBV3-2) with TRBJ2-7; 9 nucleotides line up with TRBD2. Germline values: CDR1 LGHDT, CDR2 YNNKEL (reference sequence). The V gene end was trimmed by 1 base and the J gene end by 3 bases; junction bases not matched to a gene: 1. The CDR3 has 14 amino acids. The CDR3 is CASSQGTSVYEQYF. DNA for the CDR3: TGTGCCAGCAGCCAAGGGACTAGCGTCTACGAGCAGTACTTC.